A single sample gave rise to the 2 T cell receptor beta chains below, sequenced in a study of cytomegalovirus exposure and HLA in healthy donors. Vbeta (60) and Jbeta (13) primers were used in the PCR. Measured with immunoSEQ multiplex PCR; TCRdb has only the in-frame clones, and not every one. Here the sample table reports 150,000 to 200,000 clones. The sequenced sample was PBMCs. All receptors derive from a man aged 30-40 years in good health and CMV-seronegative.

This chain joins TRBV29-1 and TRBJ2-5, with a weak D call TRBD2 (6 bases). The CDR3 consists of 12 residues. Trimming shortened V by 7 bases and J by 3 bases, and 12 bases separated the two germline ends. Germline values: CDR1 SQVTM, CDR2 ANQGSEA. CDR3 DNA: TGCAGCGCCGGAGGGGAGAAAGAGACCCAGTACTTC. It codes for CSAGGEKETQYF.

The chain uses TRBV19 and TRBJ1-4; D is possibly TRBD1 (6 bases). The CDR3 has 16 amino acids. The germline V and J ends were trimmed by 6 bases and 3 bases, with 17 bases remaining between them. Looked up from germline, CDR1 is LNHDA and CDR2 is SQIVND (reference sequence). CDR3 nucleotides: TGTGCCAGTAGCGAGACCCATTCAGGGGCTAATGAAAAACTGTTTTTT. This codes for CASSETHSGANEKLFF.